This T cell receptor beta chain was captured in a study of shared clonotypes between healthy human individuals. Notes on the study in general: Several donors had 4% to 5% of their naive CD4 clonotypes in common. Though the depth was large, rarefaction showed that sorted-subset sequencing was incomplete.

For sorted subsets, approximately 180 ng DNA per replicate equaled around 30,000 T cell genomes. Sequenced by immunoSEQ multiplex PCR; TCRdb stores in-frame clones only, minus some. The repertoire consists of over a million clones, with about 96% occurring once and the leading ten covering about 1%. This CDR3 contains 16 residues. Germline V gives CDR1 MNHEY, CDR2 SVGAGI. V was clipped by 4 bases and J by 4 bases, with 20 bases between them. Worth noting for this clone: The antigen is not known.

This clonotype was obtained from a man aged 25-40 years in good health. Sequencing was done on a sample of naive CD4+ T cells sorted from blood. Indicated subset: CD45RA+ positively selected. The rearrangement joins TRBV6-5 to TRBJ2-7; TRBD2 might be the D (5 bases). CDR3 bases: TGTGCCAGCAGTTGGACTTCGGGCATTAAGTTATACGAGCAGTACTTC. Translation: CASSWTSGIKLYEQYF.